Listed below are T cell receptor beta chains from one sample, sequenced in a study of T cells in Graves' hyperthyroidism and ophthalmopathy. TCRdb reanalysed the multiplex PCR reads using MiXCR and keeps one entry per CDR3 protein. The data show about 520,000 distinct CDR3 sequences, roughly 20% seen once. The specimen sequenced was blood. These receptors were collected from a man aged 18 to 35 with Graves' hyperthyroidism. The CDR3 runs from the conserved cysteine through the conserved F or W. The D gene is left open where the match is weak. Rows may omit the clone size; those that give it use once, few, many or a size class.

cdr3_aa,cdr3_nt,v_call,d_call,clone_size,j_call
CASRGQGGGQPQHF,TGTGCCAGCAGGGGACAGGGGGGAGGTCAGCCCCAGCATTTT,TRBV6-1,TRBD1,many,TRBJ1-5
CASSQDRAMNTEAFF,TGTGCCAGCAGCCAGGACAGGGCTATGAACACTGAAGCTTTCTTT,TRBV28,TRBD1,many,TRBJ1-1
CASSLSDDTEAFF,TGTGCCAGCAGCCTAAGTGACGACACTGAAGCTTTCTTT,TRBV9,.,many,TRBJ1-1
CASSERTYEQYF,TGTGCCAGCAGCGAGAGAACCTACGAGCAGTACTTC,TRBV13,.,many,TRBJ2-7
CASSSQGTSNQPQHF,TGTGCCAGCAGTTCCCAGGGAACTAGCAATCAGCCCCAGCATTTT,TRBV28,.,.,TRBJ1-5
CASGVGGSYGYTF,TGTGCCAGCGGGGTGGGGGGCAGTTATGGCTACACCTTC,TRBV6-1,.,many,TRBJ1-2
CASSYSGGHLYEQYF,TGTGCCAGCAGCTATTCGGGGGGACACCTCTACGAGCAGTACTTC,TRBV28,.,many,TRBJ2-7
CSVGGDKGYEQYF,TGCAGCGTTGGTGGGGACAAAGGCTACGAGCAGTACTTC,TRBV29-1,.,.,TRBJ2-7
CASTPPGTVYGYTF,TGTGCCAGCACCCCTCCTGGGACGGTCTATGGCTACACCTTC,TRBV28,.,.,TRBJ1-2
CASSGHLEETQYF,TGTGCCAGCAGCGGCCATCTGGAAGAGACCCAGTACTTC,TRBV6-1,.,many,TRBJ2-5
CATSRGGMYGYTF,TGTGCCACCAGCAGAGGAGGGATGTATGGCTACACCTTC,TRBV15,.,many,TRBJ1-2
CASGLSPRGFSNQPQHF,TGTGCTAGTGGTTTGTCACCGAGGGGGTTTAGCAATCAGCCCCAGCATTTT,TRBV12-5,.,.,TRBJ1-5
CASSFLGDGETQYF,TGTGCCAGCAGTTTTTTAGGGGACGGGGAGACCCAGTACTTC,TRBV12-3/TRBV12-4,.,many,TRBJ2-5
CASRVDRDRTPSPPHF,TGTGCCAGCAGAGTAGACAGGGATCGAACTCCTTCACCCCCCCACTTT,TRBV11-1,TRBD1,.,TRBJ1-6
CASSVRTDNSNQPQHF,TGTGCCAGCAGTGTGAGGACAGACAATAGCAATCAGCCCCAGCATTTT,TRBV6-1,.,.,TRBJ1-5
CASSLNQGLSFF,TGTGCCAGCAGCTTAAATCAGGGGTTATCTTTCTTT,TRBV11-1,.,many,TRBJ1-1
CASSTSGTSNYGYTF,TGTGCCAGCAGTACCTCCGGGACATCTAACTATGGCTACACCTTC,TRBV27,.,.,TRBJ1-2
CASRLGQGGARETQYF,TGTGCCAGCAGGCTCGGACAGGGTGGGGCAAGAGAGACCCAGTACTTC,TRBV12-3/TRBV12-4,TRBD1,.,TRBJ2-5
CAISGGQGYEQYF,TGTGCCATCAGTGGGGGACAGGGCTACGAGCAGTACTTC,TRBV10-3,TRBD1,.,TRBJ2-7
CATVLPGGSGYTF,TGTGCCACCGTTTTACCCGGCGGCTCGGGCTACACCTTC,TRBV2,.,many,TRBJ1-2
CSARVPDRPQETQYF,TGCAGTGCTAGAGTCCCCGACAGGCCACAAGAGACCCAGTACTTC,TRBV20-1,.,few,TRBJ2-5
CASRRQGHGYTF,TGTGCCAGCAGACGACAGGGGCACGGCTACACCTTC,TRBV6-5,TRBD1,many,TRBJ1-2
CASSSITGSGGYTF,TGTGCCAGCAGCTCGATCACAGGGTCTGGTGGCTACACCTTC,TRBV11-2,.,.,TRBJ1-2
CSSSPTGGIYEQYF,TGTTCCAGCAGCCCGACAGGGGGAATCTACGAGCAGTACTTC,TRBV13,TRBD1,.,TRBJ2-7
CASSLGTGGGQPQHF,TGTGCCAGCAGTTTGGGGACAGGCGGAGGTCAGCCCCAGCATTTT,TRBV12-3/TRBV12-4,TRBD1,many,TRBJ1-5
CAWSVQIVAEAFF,TGTGCCTGGAGTGTACAGATAGTGGCTGAAGCTTTCTTT,TRBV30,.,.,TRBJ1-1
CASSSRQPGSYGYTF,TGTGCCAGCAGCTCACGACAGCCAGGTAGCTATGGCTACACCTTC,TRBV28,.,.,TRBJ1-2
CASSYSRGLAYEQYF,TGTGCCAGCAGCTATAGCCGGGGTCTTGCCTACGAGCAGTACTTC,TRBV11-2,.,few,TRBJ2-7
CASSSIQGASGYGYTF,TGTGCCAGCTCATCCATACAGGGGGCGTCTGGCTATGGCTACACCTTC,TRBV18,TRBD1,.,TRBJ1-2
CASSLRGRGNTEAFF,TGTGCCAGCAGCTTACGGGGACGTGGGAACACTGAAGCTTTCTTT,TRBV7-9,.,many,TRBJ1-1
CASSSPAGWSNQPQHF,TGTGCCAGCAGTTCCCCAGCAGGATGGAGCAATCAGCCCCAGCATTTT,TRBV6-5,.,many,TRBJ1-5
CASSYRQGSTEAFF,TGTGCCAGCAGCTATCGACAGGGTAGTACTGAAGCTTTCTTT,TRBV6-5,TRBD1,.,TRBJ1-1
CASSPGGGAYEQYF,TGTGCCAGCAGCCCAGGGGGGGGGGCCTACGAGCAGTACTTC,TRBV11-2,.,many,TRBJ2-7
CSARGTSGGPSTDTQYF,TGCAGTGCTAGGGGGACTAGCGGGGGTCCTAGCACAGATACGCAGTATTTT,TRBV20-1,TRBD2,few,TRBJ2-3
CTSSLAPSYEQYF,TGTACCAGCAGCTTAGCGCCCAGCTACGAGCAGTACTTC,TRBV7-9,.,.,TRBJ2-7
CASSIGVSSEAFF,TGTGCCAGTAGTATAGGTGTGTCGTCTGAAGCTTTCTTT,TRBV19,.,many,TRBJ1-1
CASSQVQGAYEQYF,TGCGCCAGCAGCCAAGTCCAGGGGGCATACGAGCAGTACTTC,TRBV4-1,TRBD1,many,TRBJ2-7
CASRTRDSGETQYF,TGTGCCAGCAGGACAAGGGACAGTGGCGAGACCCAGTACTTC,TRBV2,TRBD1,.,TRBJ2-5
CASSPGTNSGNTIYF,TGCGCCAGCAGCCCGGGGACTAACTCTGGAAACACCATATATTTT,TRBV4-1,.,many,TRBJ1-3
CAWSATGLNQPQHF,TGTGCCTGGAGTGCGACAGGGCTCAATCAGCCCCAGCATTTT,TRBV30,TRBD1,few,TRBJ1-5
CSARKGVEQYF,TGCAGTGCCCGGAAGGGGGTAGAGCAGTACTTC,TRBV20-1,.,many,TRBJ2-7